The present T cell receptor beta chain was sequenced within a study of cytomegalovirus exposure and HLA in healthy donors. Whole-study results and caveats: In vitro confirmation showed a few CMV-associated chains to be CMV antigen specific. The authors enumerated 150 to 200 TCR beta chains as linked to cytomegalovirus.

This CDR3 is 16 amino acids long. Looked up from germline, CDR1 is MNHEY and CDR2 is SMNVEV (reference sequence). Losses at the gene ends were 2 bases for V and 2 bases for J; bases not matched to a gene: 5. Profiling relied on immunoSEQ multiplex PCR, and the TCRdb table lists in-frame clones only, not all of them. The sample consists of around 150,000 clones, more than 70% of them appearing once. Comment on this clone: The antigen is unknown.

The chain links TRBV27 to TRBJ2-3, with 9 positions matching TRBD2. Sequencing input: PBMCs. The sequence derives from a man in his thirties or forties in good health and CMV-seropositive. The CDR3 loop is CASSLELAGYTDTQYF. CDR3 nucleotide sequence: TGTGCCAGCAGTTTAGAGCTAGCGGGGTACACAGATACGCAGTATTTT.